This is a list of T cell receptor beta chains from one sample in a study of shared clonotypes between healthy human individuals. Profiling relied on immunoSEQ multiplex PCR, and the TCRdb table lists in-frame clones only, not all of them. There are about 2.2 million clones in the sample; just over 90% occur only once, and about 1.6% lies in the top ten. The sample consisted of naive CD8+ T cells from PBMCs. The receptors come from a young man in good health. Some clones in this sample may be carry-over from other donors' samples. The CDR3 runs from the conserved cysteine through the conserved F or W. A D gene is named only where the DNA matches it firmly. Some rows mark clone size as missing; the rest say once, few, many or name a class of expanded clone.

V: TRBV5-4; D: TRBD2; size: once; J: TRBJ2-7; DNA: TGTGCCAGCAGCCAAGGGACTAGCGGTTCCTACGAGCAGTACTTC; CDR3: CASSQGTSGSYEQYF
V: TRBV28; D: NA; size: NA; J: TRBJ1-5; DNA: TGTGCCAGCAGTTTTAGTGGCAGGCGGACGGATTTT; CDR3: CASSFSGRRTDF
V: TRBV28; D: TRBD1; size: NA; J: TRBJ2-7; DNA: TGTGCCAGCAGTGCCCACAGGGGTCCTAGCGAGCAGTACTTC; CDR3: CASSAHRGPSEQYF
V: TRBV29-1; D: NA; size: NA; J: TRBJ2-2; DNA: TGCAGCGTTGTCTATCGGCGGAACACCGGGGAGCTGTTTTTT; CDR3: CSVVYRRNTGELFF
V: TRBV9; D: NA; size: NA; J: TRBJ2-4; DNA: TGTGCCAGCACCTCCGGTAAGGGATTGGCCAAAAACATTCAGTACTTC; CDR3: CASTSGKGLAKNIQYF
V: TRBV9; D: NA; size: once; J: TRBJ1-1; DNA: TGTGCCAGCAGCGTCGGGGGGCGGACTGAAGCTTTCTTT; CDR3: CASSVGGRTEAFF
V: TRBV7-9; D: TRBD2; size: NA; J: TRBJ2-1; DNA: TGTGCCAGCAGCTTTAAGGGACTAGCAGAAAATGAGCAGTTCTTC; CDR3: CASSFKGLAENEQFF
V: TRBV15; D: TRBD1; size: once; J: TRBJ2-2; DNA: TGTGCCACCAGCAGAGATGGGACAGGGACCACCGGGGAGCTGTTTTTT; CDR3: CATSRDGTGTTGELFF
V: TRBV13; D: TRBD2; size: NA; J: TRBJ2-3; DNA: TGTGCCAGCAGCTCCAGACTAGCGGGGTTTATCACAGATACGCAGTATTTT; CDR3: CASSSRLAGFITDTQYF
V: TRBV6-1; D: NA; size: NA; J: TRBJ1-5; DNA: TGTGCCAGCAGTGACCCTCATAGCAATCAGCCCCAGCATTTT; CDR3: CASSDPHSNQPQHF
V: TRBV27; D: NA; size: NA; J: TRBJ2-7; DNA: TGTGCCAGCGGTGAGGCCTACGAGCAGTACTTC; CDR3: CASGEAYEQYF
V: TRBV5-8; D: NA; size: once; J: TRBJ1-1; DNA: TGTGCCAGCAGCTTGGGCACAACAGAGATGAACACTGAAGCTTTCTTT; CDR3: CASSLGTTEMNTEAFF
V: TRBV27; D: NA; size: NA; J: TRBJ1-5; DNA: TGTGCCAGCAGTTTCCAACCTCCGGGACAAATTAGCAATCAGCCCCAGCATTTT; CDR3: CASSFQPPGQISNQPQHF
V: TRBV11-2; D: TRBD1; size: NA; J: TRBJ2-7; DNA: TGTGCCAGCAGCTTAGACTGGACAGGATCTCGCGAGCAGTACTTC; CDR3: CASSLDWTGSREQYF
V: TRBV6-6; D: TRBD1; size: NA; J: TRBJ1-2; DNA: TGTGCCAGCAGTTACTCGCAGGGGGGATATGGCTACACCTTC; CDR3: CASSYSQGGYGYTF
V: TRBV27; D: NA; size: NA; J: TRBJ2-1; DNA: TGTGCCAGCAGTCCCCGGGGGCGCGCGCCGGGGAATGAGCAGTTCTTC; CDR3: CASSPRGRAPGNEQFF
V: TRBV29-1; D: TRBD1; size: NA; J: TRBJ2-2; DNA: TGCAGCGTCGACCTCTCCGGGACAGGGCCCACGAACACCGGGGAGCTGTTTTTT; CDR3: CSVDLSGTGPTNTGELFF
V: TRBV9; D: NA; size: NA; J: TRBJ2-7; DNA: TGTGCCAGCAGTGCAACGACCGAGCAGTACTTC; CDR3: CASSATTEQYF
V: TRBV7-8; D: TRBD1; size: NA; J: TRBJ1-3; DNA: TGTACCAGCAGCTCGGGACAGGGGATCCTAAACACCATATATTTT; CDR3: CTSSSGQGILNTIYF
V: TRBV7-9; D: TRBD1; size: NA; J: TRBJ2-5; DNA: TGTGCCAGCAGCTCCGCCCGACAGGGACAAGAGACCCAGTACTTC; CDR3: CASSSARQGQETQYF
V: TRBV7-9; D: TRBD2; size: NA; J: TRBJ2-2; DNA: TGTGCCAGCAGCTTAGTGCCTAGCGGGAGGGCCATCACCGGGGAGCTGTTTTTT; CDR3: CASSLVPSGRAITGELFF
V: TRBV9; D: NA; size: NA; J: TRBJ2-3; DNA: TGTGCCAGCAGCGGAACTAGCCGCACAGATACGCAGTATTTT; CDR3: CASSGTSRTDTQYF
V: TRBV7-8; D: NA; size: NA; J: TRBJ2-1; DNA: TGTGCCAGCAGCAGGCTCCCCTGGGCGGACGATTACAATGAGCAGTTCTTC; CDR3: CASSRLPWADDYNEQFF
V: TRBV6-5; D: NA; size: NA; J: TRBJ2-1; DNA: TGTGCCAGCAGTTATGTTTCGAGCTCCTACAATGAGCAGTTCTTC; CDR3: CASSYVSSSYNEQFF
V: TRBV4-3; D: NA; size: NA; J: TRBJ2-7; DNA: TGCGCCAGCAGCCAAGATATAGGAGACGGTTTTTCCTACGAGCAGTACTTC; CDR3: CASSQDIGDGFSYEQYF
V: TRBV29-1; D: NA; size: NA; J: TRBJ1-1; DNA: TGCAGCGTTGTTGGGACAAAAAGAACTGAAGCTTTCTTT; CDR3: CSVVGTKRTEAFF
V: TRBV6-6; D: NA; size: NA; J: TRBJ1-2; DNA: TGTGCCAGTGAGGGGGGGAGCTATGGCTACACCTTC; CDR3: CASEGGSYGYTF
V: TRBV9; D: NA; size: NA; J: TRBJ2-7; DNA: TGTGCCAGCAGCGCCGGACTCTCCTACGAGCAGTACTTC; CDR3: CASSAGLSYEQYF
V: TRBV7-9; D: NA; size: NA; J: TRBJ2-1; DNA: TGTGCCAGCAGCTTCCGAGACAGGTACAATGAGCAGTTCTTC; CDR3: CASSFRDRYNEQFF
V: TRBV27; D: NA; size: NA; J: TRBJ1-1; DNA: TGTGCCAGCAGTAGAGGGGGGATGAACACTGAAGCTTTCTTT; CDR3: CASSRGGMNTEAFF
V: TRBV4-1; D: TRBD2; size: NA; J: TRBJ2-3; DNA: TGCGCCAGCAGCCACCTTCGGCGGGAGAACGCAGATACGCAGTATTTT; CDR3: CASSHLRRENADTQYF
V: TRBV19; D: TRBD1; size: NA; J: TRBJ1-2; DNA: TGTGCCAGTAGTAAATTGACAGGGGGCGTGGAAAATGGCTACACCTTC; CDR3: CASSKLTGGVENGYTF
V: TRBV11-2; D: NA; size: NA; J: TRBJ1-1; DNA: TGTGCCAGCACCCCTAGGGACAAGAACACTGAAGCTTTCTTT; CDR3: CASTPRDKNTEAFF
V: TRBV18; D: NA; size: NA; J: TRBJ2-7; DNA: TGTGCCAGCTCACCCGGGACCGTTCAGCCCCCCTACGAGCAGTACTTC; CDR3: CASSPGTVQPPYEQYF
V: TRBV5-6; D: NA; size: NA; J: TRBJ1-4; DNA: TGTGCCAGCAGCTTGGGACAGTATAATGAAAAACTGTTTTTT; CDR3: CASSLGQYNEKLFF
V: TRBV19; D: TRBD2; size: NA; J: TRBJ2-7; DNA: TGTGCCAGTAGTATGGGGAGCGGGAGGGCCTACGAGCAGTACTTC; CDR3: CASSMGSGRAYEQYF
V: TRBV27; D: NA; size: NA; J: TRBJ2-1; DNA: TGTGCCAGCAGTTATCGGGACACCAACTACAATGAGCAGTTCTTC; CDR3: CASSYRDTNYNEQFF
V: TRBV7-2; D: TRBD2; size: NA; J: TRBJ2-1; DNA: TGTGCCAGCAGCCCTATAGCGGGAACGTACAATGAGCAGTTCTTC; CDR3: CASSPIAGTYNEQFF
V: TRBV7-2; D: NA; size: NA; J: TRBJ2-1; DNA: TGTGCCAGCAGCTTATTTCGGACTGTCTCCTACAATGAGCAGTTCTTC; CDR3: CASSLFRTVSYNEQFF
V: TRBV23-1; D: NA; size: once; J: TRBJ2-7; DNA: TGCGCCAGCAGTCAATACCGTGAGAGTCCTAGCTACGAGCAGTACTTC; CDR3: CASSQYRESPSYEQYF
V: TRBV10-3; D: NA; size: NA; J: TRBJ2-2; DNA: TGTGCCATGAATAGTGCGGCCGGGGAGCTGTTTTTT; CDR3: CAMNSAAGELFF